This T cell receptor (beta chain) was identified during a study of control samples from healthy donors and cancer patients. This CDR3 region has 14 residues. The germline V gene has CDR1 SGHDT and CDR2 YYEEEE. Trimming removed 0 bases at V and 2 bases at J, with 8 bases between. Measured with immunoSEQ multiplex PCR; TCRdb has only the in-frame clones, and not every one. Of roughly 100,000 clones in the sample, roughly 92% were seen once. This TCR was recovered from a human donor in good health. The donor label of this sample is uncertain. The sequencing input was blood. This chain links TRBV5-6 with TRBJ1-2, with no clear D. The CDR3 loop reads CASSLASPNYGYTF. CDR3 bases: TGTGCCAGCAGCTTGGCCTCACCCAACTATGGCTACACCTTC.